The 8 T cell receptor beta chains reported below all come from one sample, sequenced in a study of blood T cell repertoires in COVID-19. Using immunoSEQ multiplex PCR, the repertoire was profiled, and TCRdb retains in-frame clones only, with some absent. The sample consists of about 7,500 clones, less than 75% of them appearing once. Source material: peripheral blood. The receptor set was obtained from a human donor in a cohort sampled during active COVID-19.

The rearrangement uses TRBV2 and TRBJ2-1, with D tentatively TRBD2 (5 bases). Trimming took 6 bases from V and 7 from J, leaving 16 bases between them. The CDR3 runs to 14 residues. In germline, CDR1 is SNHLY, CDR2 FYNNEI. CDR3 DNA sequence: TGTGCCAGCAGACGACTACGCCCTGGGAATGAGCAGTTCTTC. Protein: CASRRLRPGNEQFF. The variable domain in full, completed from reference TRBV2 and TRBJ2-1, reads EPEVTQTPSHQVTQMGQEVILRCVPISNHLYFYWYRQILGQKVEFLVSFYNNEISEKSEIFDDQFSVERPDGSNFTLKIRSTKLEDSAMYFCASRRLRPGNEQFFGPGTRLTVL.

The gene calls are TRBV6-6 and TRBJ1-2; D uncertain. The germline V gene encodes CDR1 MNHNY and CDR2 SVGAGI (reference sequence). CDR3 length equals 14 residues. V lost 2 bases and J 4 bases, leaving 11 bases between the germline ends. CDR3 nucleotides: TGTGCCAGCAGTTACGTCGCGTCTATCTATGGCTACACCTTC. Translated, it gives CASSYVASIYGYTF.

The chain couples TRBV5-5 to TRBJ2-5; 8 nucleotides match TRBD2. Germline loops: CDR1 SGHKS, CDR2 YYEKEE (reference sequence). The V gene end was trimmed by 0 bases and the J gene end by 4 bases; junction bases not matched to a gene: 8. CDR3 length: 16 amino acids. DNA of the CDR3: TGTGCCAGCAGCTTGGGGGGACTAGGAGGAGGAGAGACCCAGTACTTC. It codes for CASSLGGLGGGETQYF.

V usage is TRBV2 and J usage is TRBJ2-3, with TRBD1 identical over 9 bases. This CDR3 region has 16 residues. After removal of 5 bases from V and 6 bases from J, the junction contained 12 bases not matched to a gene. Germline values: CDR1 SNHLY, CDR2 FYNNEI. The CDR3 DNA follows: TGTGCCAGCAGTTTCGGGACAGGGAGGGGTCCGGATACGCAGTATTTT. Encoded protein: CASSFGTGRGPDTQYF.

J is TRBJ2-5 and V is TRBV11-2, with TRBD2 as a possible D gene (6 bases). Germline CDR1 reads SGHAT; CDR2 reads FQNNGV. Deletions cut 0 bases from V and 4 bases from J, with 12 bases between. The CDR3 runs to 15 residues. DNA of the CDR3: TGTGCCAGCAGCTTAGAGGCGGGAATAGGAGAGACCCAGTACTTC. It specifies CASSLEAGIGETQYF.

This chain connects TRBV6-5 to TRBJ2-6; unclear D gene. The CDR3 has 15 amino acids. CDR1 and CDR2 (germline): MNHEY, SVGAGI. The CDR3 DNA reads as TGTGCGACTTCTCGCGGTGCCTCTGGGGCCAACGTCCTGACTTTC. Encoded protein: CATSRGASGANVLTF.

This clone was recorded only once. The chain combines TRBV6-4 with TRBJ2-2; TRBD2 matches 9 bases. V gave up 5 bases and J gave up 0 bases; unmatched junction bases: 1. The CDR3 spans 15 residues. CDR1 MRHNA and CDR2 SNTAGT come from the germline V gene. CDR3 coding DNA: TGTGCCAGCAGTCCTAGCGGGACGAACACCGGGGAGCTGTTTTTT. Protein sequence: CASSPSGTNTGELFF.

The chain has TRBV6-6 and TRBJ2-5; D perhaps matches TRBD2 (5 bases). CDR1 is MNHNY and CDR2 is SVGAGI in the germline V gene (reference sequence). V was clipped by 0 bases and J by 4 bases, with 9 bases between them. The CDR3 has 14 residues. The DNA for the CDR3 is TGTGCCAGCAGTTACTCCGGGAAGAGAGAGACCCAGTACTTC. It encodes CASSYSGKRETQYF.